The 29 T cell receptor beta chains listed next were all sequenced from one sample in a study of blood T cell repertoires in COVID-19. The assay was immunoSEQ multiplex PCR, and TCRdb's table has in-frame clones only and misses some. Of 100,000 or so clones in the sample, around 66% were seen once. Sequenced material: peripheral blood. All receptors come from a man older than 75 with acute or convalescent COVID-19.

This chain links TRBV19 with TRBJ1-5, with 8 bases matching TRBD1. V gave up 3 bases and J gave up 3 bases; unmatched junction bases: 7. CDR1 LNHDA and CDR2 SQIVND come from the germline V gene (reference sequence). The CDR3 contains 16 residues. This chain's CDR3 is CASSILTGGNNQPQHF. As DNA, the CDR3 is TGTGCCAGTAGTATCCTCACAGGGGGTAACAATCAGCCCCAGCATTTT.

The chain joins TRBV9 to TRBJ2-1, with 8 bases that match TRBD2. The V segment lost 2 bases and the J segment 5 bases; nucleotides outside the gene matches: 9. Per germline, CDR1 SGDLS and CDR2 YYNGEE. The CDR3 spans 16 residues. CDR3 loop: CASSVSAGGWDNEQFF. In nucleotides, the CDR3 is TGTGCCAGCAGCGTCTCGGCGGGAGGTTGGGACAATGAGCAGTTCTTC.

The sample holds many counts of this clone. CDR3 DNA: TGTGCCAGTAGCGGAGGGGCCGGATCCCCAAATCAGCCCCAGCATTTT. Its translation: CASSGGAGSPNQPQHF. The chain couples TRBV19 to TRBJ1-5, with a possible D match to TRBD1 (5 bases). CDR3 size: 16 residues. The germline V gene has CDR1 LNHDA and CDR2 SQIVND (reference sequence). Trimming took 6 bases from V and 4 from J, leaving 19 bases between them.

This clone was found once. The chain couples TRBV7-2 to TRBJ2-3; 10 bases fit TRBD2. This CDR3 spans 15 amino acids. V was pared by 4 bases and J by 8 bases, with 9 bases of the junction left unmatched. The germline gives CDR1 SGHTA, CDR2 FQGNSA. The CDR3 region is CASSSTAAGGSTQYF. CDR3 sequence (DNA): TGTGCCAGCAGCTCAACAGCAGCGGGGGGGAGTACGCAGTATTTT.

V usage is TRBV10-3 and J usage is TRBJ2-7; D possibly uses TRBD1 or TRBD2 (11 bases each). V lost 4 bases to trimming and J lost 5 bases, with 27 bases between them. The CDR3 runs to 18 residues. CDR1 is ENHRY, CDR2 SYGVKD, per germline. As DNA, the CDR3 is TGTGCCATCAGTGGGGGACAGGGGGAACTAGCGGGAGTACACGAGCAGTACTTC. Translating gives CAISGGQGELAGVHEQYF.

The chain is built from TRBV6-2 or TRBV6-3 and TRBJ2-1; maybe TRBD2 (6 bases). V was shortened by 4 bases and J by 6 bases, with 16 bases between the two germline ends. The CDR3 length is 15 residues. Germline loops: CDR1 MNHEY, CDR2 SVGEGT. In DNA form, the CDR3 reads TGTGCCAGCAGTTTTGGACTGAGGGGAGGCAATGAGCAGTTCTTC. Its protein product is CASSFGLRGGNEQFF.

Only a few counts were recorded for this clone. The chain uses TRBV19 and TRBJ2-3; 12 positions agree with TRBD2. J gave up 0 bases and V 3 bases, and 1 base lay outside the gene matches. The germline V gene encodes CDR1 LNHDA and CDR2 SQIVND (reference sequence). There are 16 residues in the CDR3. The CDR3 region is CASSMLAGGSTDTQYF. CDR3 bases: TGTGCCAGTAGTATGCTAGCGGGAGGGAGCACAGATACGCAGTATTTT. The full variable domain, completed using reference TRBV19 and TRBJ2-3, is DGGITQSPKYLFRKEGQNVTLSCEQNLNHDAMYWYRQDPGQGLRLIYYSQIVNDFQKGDIAEGYSVSREKKESFPLTVTSAQKNPTAFYLCASSMLAGGSTDTQYFGPGTRLTVL.

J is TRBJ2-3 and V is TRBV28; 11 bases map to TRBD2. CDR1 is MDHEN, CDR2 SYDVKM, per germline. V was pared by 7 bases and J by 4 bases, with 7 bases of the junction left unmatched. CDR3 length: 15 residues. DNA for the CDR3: TGTGCCAGCACCTCACTAGCGGGAGTACCAGATACGCAGTATTTT. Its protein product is CASTSLAGVPDTQYF. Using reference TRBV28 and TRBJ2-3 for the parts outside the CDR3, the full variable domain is DVKVTQSSRYLVKRTGEKVFLECVQDMDHENMFWYRQDPGLGLRLIYFSYDVKMKEKGDIPEGYSVSREKKERFSLILESASTNQTSMYLCASTSLAGVPDTQYFGPGTRLTVL.

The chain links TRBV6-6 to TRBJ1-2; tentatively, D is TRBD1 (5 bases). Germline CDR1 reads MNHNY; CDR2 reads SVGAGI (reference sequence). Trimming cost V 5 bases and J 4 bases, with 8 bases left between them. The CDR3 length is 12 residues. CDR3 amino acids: CASSDSLYGYTF. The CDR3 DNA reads TGTGCCAGCAGTGACAGCCTCTATGGCTACACCTTC.

The CDR3, as DNA: TGCGCCAGCACTCTGGGGGGTACTGAAGCTTTCTTT. Its translation: CASTLGGTEAFF. This sequence joins TRBV10-2 and TRBJ1-1, with a tentative D call TRBD1 (5 bases). This CDR3 is built from 12 residues. Trimming took 7 bases from V and 5 from J, leaving 11 bases between them. Germline lookup yields CDR1 WSHSY and CDR2 SAAADI.

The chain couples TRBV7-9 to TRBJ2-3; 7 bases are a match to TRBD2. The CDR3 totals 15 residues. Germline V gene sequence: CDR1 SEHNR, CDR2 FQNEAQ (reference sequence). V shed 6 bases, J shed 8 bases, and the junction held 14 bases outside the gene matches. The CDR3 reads CASSSSGQTWATQYF. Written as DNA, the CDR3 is TGTGCCAGCAGTTCTAGCGGCCAAACGTGGGCTACGCAGTATTTT. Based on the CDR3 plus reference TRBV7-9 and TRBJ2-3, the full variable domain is DTGVSQNPRHKITKRGQNVTFRCDPISEHNRLYWYRQTLGQGPEFLTYFQNEAQLEKSRLLSDRFSAERPKGSFSTLEIQRTEQGDSAMYLCASSSSGQTWATQYFGPGTRLTVL.

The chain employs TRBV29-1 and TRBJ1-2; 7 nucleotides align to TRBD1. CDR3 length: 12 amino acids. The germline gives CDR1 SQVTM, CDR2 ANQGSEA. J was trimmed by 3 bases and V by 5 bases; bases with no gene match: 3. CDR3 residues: CSVLGTDYGYTF. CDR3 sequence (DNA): TGCAGCGTTCTGGGGACAGACTATGGCTACACCTTC. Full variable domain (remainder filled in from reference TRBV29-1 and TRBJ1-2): SAVISQKPSRDICQRGTSLTIQCQVDSQVTMMFWYRQQPGQSLTLIATANQGSEATYESGFVIDKFPISRPNLTFSTLTVSNMSPEDSSIYLCSVLGTDYGYTFGSGTRLTVV.

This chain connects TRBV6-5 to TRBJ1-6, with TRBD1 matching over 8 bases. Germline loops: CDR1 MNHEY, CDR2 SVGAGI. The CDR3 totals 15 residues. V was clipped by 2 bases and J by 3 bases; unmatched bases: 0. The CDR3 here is CASSYGQGYNSPLHF. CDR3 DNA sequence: TGTGCCAGCAGTTACGGACAGGGCTATAATTCACCCCTCCACTTT.

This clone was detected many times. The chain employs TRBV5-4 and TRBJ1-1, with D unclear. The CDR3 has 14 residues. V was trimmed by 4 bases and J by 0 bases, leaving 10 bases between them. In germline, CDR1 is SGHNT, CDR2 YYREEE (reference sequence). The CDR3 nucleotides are TGTGCCAGCAGCATGGGAGGAATGAACACTGAAGCTTTCTTT. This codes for CASSMGGMNTEAFF.

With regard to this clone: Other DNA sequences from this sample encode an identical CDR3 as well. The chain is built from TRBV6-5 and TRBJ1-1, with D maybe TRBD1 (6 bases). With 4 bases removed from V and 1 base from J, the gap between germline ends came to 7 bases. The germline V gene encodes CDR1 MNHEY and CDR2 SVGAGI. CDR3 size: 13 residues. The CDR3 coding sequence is TGTGCCAGCAGTTCGACAGGGAACACTGAAGCTTTCTTT. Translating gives CASSSTGNTEAFF.

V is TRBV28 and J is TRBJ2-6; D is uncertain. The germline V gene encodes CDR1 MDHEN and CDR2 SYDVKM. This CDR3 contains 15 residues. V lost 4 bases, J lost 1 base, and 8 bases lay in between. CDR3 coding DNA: TGTGCCAGCAGTTCCCCCCAATCTGGGGCCAACGTCCTGACTTTC. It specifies CASSSPQSGANVLTF.

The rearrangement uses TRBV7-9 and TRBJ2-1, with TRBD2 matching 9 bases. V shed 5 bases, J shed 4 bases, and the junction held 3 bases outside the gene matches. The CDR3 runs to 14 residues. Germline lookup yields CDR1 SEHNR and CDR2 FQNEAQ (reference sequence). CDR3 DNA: TGTGCCAGCAGCATGGGACTAGCTTACAATGAGCAGTTCTTC. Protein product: CASSMGLAYNEQFF. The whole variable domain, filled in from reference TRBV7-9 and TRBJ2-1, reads DTGVSQNPRHKITKRGQNVTFRCDPISEHNRLYWYRQTLGQGPEFLTYFQNEAQLEKSRLLSDRFSAERPKGSFSTLEIQRTEQGDSAMYLCASSMGLAYNEQFFGPGTRLTVL.

CDR3 residues: CAISESRGLGNNEQFF. The CDR3 coding sequence is TGTGCCATCAGTGAGTCCAGGGGACTAGGGAACAATGAGCAGTTCTTC. This chain links TRBV10-3 with TRBJ2-1; 8 bases line up with TRBD2. The germline CDR1 and CDR2 sequences are ENHRY and SYGVKD. V lost 0 bases, J lost 5 bases, and 6 bases stayed unmatched. There are 16 residues in the CDR3.

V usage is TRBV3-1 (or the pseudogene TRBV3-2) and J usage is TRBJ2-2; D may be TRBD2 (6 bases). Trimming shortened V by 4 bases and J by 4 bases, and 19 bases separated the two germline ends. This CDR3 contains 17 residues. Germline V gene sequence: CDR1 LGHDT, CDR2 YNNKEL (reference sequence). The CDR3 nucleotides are TGTGCCAGCAGCCTCCAGGGACGACTAGTAGGCACCGGGGAGCTGTTTTTT. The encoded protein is CASSLQGRLVGTGELFF.

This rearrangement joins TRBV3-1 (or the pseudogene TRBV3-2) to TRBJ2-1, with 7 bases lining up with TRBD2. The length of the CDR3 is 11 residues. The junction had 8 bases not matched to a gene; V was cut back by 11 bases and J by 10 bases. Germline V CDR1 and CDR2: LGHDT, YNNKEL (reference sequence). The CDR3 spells CAAGRGNEQFF. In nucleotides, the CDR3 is TGTGCCGCGGGGAGGGGAAACGAGCAGTTCTTC.

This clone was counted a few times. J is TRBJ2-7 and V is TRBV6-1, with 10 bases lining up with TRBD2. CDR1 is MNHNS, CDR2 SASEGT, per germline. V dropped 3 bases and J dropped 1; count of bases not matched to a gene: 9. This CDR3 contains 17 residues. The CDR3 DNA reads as TGTGCCAGCAGTGAGATGGCTAGCGGGAGCTTTTCCTACGAGCAGTACTTC. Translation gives CASSEMASGSFSYEQYF.

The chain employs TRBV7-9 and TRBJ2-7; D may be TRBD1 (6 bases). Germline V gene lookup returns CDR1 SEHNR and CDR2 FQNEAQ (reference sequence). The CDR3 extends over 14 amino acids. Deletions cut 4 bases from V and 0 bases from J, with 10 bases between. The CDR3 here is CASSSPGHSYEQYF. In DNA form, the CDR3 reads TGTGCCAGCAGCTCTCCGGGACACTCCTACGAGCAGTACTTC.

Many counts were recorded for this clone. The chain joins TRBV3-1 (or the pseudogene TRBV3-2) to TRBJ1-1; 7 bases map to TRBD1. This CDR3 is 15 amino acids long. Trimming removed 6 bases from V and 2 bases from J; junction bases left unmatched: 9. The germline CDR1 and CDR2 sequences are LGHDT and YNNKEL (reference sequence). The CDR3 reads CASSEPGTVNTEAFF. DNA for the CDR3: TGTGCCAGCAGTGAACCGGGGACAGTCAACACTGAAGCTTTCTTT.

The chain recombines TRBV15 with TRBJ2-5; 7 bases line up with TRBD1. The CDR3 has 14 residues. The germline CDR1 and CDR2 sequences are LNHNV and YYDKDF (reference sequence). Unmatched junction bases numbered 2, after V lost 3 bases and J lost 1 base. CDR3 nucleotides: TGTGCCACCAGCAGCCGACAGGGCCAAGAGACCCAGTACTTC. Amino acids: CATSSRQGQETQYF.

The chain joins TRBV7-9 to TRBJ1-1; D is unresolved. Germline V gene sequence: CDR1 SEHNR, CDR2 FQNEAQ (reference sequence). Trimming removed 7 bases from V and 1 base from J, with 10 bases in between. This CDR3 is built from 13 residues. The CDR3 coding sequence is TGTGCCAGCACCTGGCTGGCGAACACTGAAGCTTTCTTT. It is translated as CASTWLANTEAFF.

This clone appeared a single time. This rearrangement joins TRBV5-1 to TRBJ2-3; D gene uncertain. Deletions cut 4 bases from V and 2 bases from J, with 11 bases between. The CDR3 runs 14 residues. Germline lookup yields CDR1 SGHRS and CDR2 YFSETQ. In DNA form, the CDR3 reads TGCGCCAGCAGCAGGTTTGGGCCCACAGATACGCAGTATTTT. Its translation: CASSRFGPTDTQYF.

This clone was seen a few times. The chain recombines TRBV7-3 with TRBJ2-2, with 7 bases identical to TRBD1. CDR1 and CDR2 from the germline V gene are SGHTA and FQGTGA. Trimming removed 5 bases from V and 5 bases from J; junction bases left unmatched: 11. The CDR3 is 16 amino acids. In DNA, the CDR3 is TGTGCCAGCAGCCCGACCCCGACAGGGTTTACCGGGGAGCTGTTTTTT. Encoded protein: CASSPTPTGFTGELFF. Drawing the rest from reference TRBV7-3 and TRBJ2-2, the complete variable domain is GAGVSQTPSNKVTEKGKYVELRCDPISGHTALYWYRQSLGQGPEFLIYFQGTGAADDSGLPNDRFFAVRPEGSVSTLKIQRTERGDSAVYLCASSPTPTGFTGELFFGEGSRLTVL.

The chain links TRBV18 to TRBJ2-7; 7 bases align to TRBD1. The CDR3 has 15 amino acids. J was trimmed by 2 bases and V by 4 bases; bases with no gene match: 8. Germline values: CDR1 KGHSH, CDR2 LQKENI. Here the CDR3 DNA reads TGTGCCAGCTCACAGCCGACAGGGAATACCTACGAGCAGTACTTC. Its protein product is CASSQPTGNTYEQYF. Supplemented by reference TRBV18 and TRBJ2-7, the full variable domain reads NAGVMQNPRHLVRRRGQEARLRCSPMKGHSHVYWYRQLPEEGLKFMVYLQKENIIDESGMPKERFSAEFPKEGPSILRIQQVVRGDSAAYFCASSQPTGNTYEQYFGPGTRLTVT.

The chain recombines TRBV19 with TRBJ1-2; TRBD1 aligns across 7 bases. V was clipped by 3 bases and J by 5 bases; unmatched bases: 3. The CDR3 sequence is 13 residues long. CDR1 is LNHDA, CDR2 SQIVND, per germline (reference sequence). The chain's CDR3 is CASSMSGQYGYTF. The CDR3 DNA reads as TGTGCCAGTAGTATGTCGGGACAGTATGGCTACACCTTC.